These 18 T cell receptor beta chains were sequenced from one sample in a study of cytomegalovirus exposure and HLA in healthy donors. Both 60 Vbeta primers and 13 Jbeta primers went into the PCR. Using immunoSEQ multiplex PCR, the repertoire was profiled, and TCRdb retains in-frame clones only, with some absent. The sample records about 120,000 clones, around 78% being singletons. Sequencing used PBMCs. Receptor source: a middle-aged woman in good health and CMV-seronegative.

This clone turned up a few times. Other nucleotide sequences in the sample specify the same CDR3. This chain links TRBV6-6 with TRBJ2-5; D perhaps matches TRBD1 (5 bases). Between the trimmed V and J ends, which lost 6 bases and 8 bases, there was a span of 13 bases. The CDR3 is made up of 12 amino acids. Germline values: CDR1 MNHNY, CDR2 SVGAGI (reference sequence). The CDR3 region has the DNA TGTGCCAGCAGCGCCGCGCAGGGTACCCAGTACTTC. Translated: CASSAAQGTQYF.

This chain links TRBV4-2 with TRBJ1-5; 7 nucleotides align to TRBD1. J was trimmed by 7 bases and V by 2 bases; bases with no gene match: 11. Germline values: CDR1 LGHNA, CDR2 YNFKEQ. This CDR3 contains 16 residues. The chain's CDR3 is CASSQQTDRAGQPQHF. For the CDR3, the DNA is TGTGCCAGCAGCCAACAAACCGACAGGGCCGGACAGCCCCAGCATTTT.

The chain couples TRBV9 to TRBJ2-3; 10 bases are shared with TRBD2. The CDR3 consists of 15 residues. After removal of 4 bases from V and 4 bases from J, the junction contained 6 bases not matched to a gene. Germline lookup yields CDR1 SGDLS and CDR2 YYNGEE. The CDR3 nucleotides read TGTGCCAGCAGCCTAGCGGGAGTGTGGGCAGATACGCAGTATTTT. Translated, it gives CASSLAGVWADTQYF.

V is TRBV19 and J is TRBJ1-1, with D unresolved. This CDR3 is 14 amino acids long. Trimming took 3 bases from V and 2 from J, leaving 10 bases between them. Germline V gene data show CDR1 as LNHDA and CDR2 as SQIVND (reference sequence). The DNA for the CDR3 is TGTGCCAGTAGTATGGGTGCGGGAAACACTGAAGCTTTCTTT. Translation: CASSMGAGNTEAFF.

The chain uses TRBV5-5 and TRBJ1-1; D is perhaps TRBD1 (6 bases). With 0 bases removed from V and 5 bases from J, the gap between germline ends came to 14 bases. The CDR3 sequence is 15 residues long. Germline loops: CDR1 SGHKS, CDR2 YYEKEE (reference sequence). CDR3 DNA: TGTGCCAGCAGCTTGGCCGTGGGGGGGCAGACTGAAGCTTTCTTT. This sequence encodes CASSLAVGGQTEAFF.

This clone has just a few counts. V usage is TRBV5-6 and J usage is TRBJ1-2; 9 bases align to TRBD1. J lost 8 bases, V lost 4 bases, and 9 bases had no gene match. The CDR3 sequence is 14 residues long. Germline-derived CDR1 and CDR2 are SGHDT and YYEEEE. The CDR3 DNA reads as TGTGCCAGCAGCACCGGACAGGGGTTAATGGGCTACACCTTC. This gives the protein CASSTGQGLMGYTF.

For this clone: Additional DNA sequences in this sample encode the identical CDR3. The chain carries TRBV7-9 and TRBJ1-5; the match to TRBD1 covers 7 bases. V trimming: 4 bases; J trimming: 6 bases; junction bases outside the gene matches: 3. Germline V gives CDR1 SEHNR, CDR2 FQNEAQ (reference sequence). The CDR3 runs to 13 residues. CDR3 coding DNA: TGTGCCAGCAGCTCACAGGGGAGTCAGCCCCAGCATTTT. Translating it yields CASSSQGSQPQHF.

This chain joins TRBV2 and TRBJ1-5; 9 bases align to TRBD1. CDR1 is SNHLY, CDR2 FYNNEI, per germline. V lost 7 bases to trimming and J lost 6 bases; unmatched junction nucleotides: 7. This CDR3 has 14 amino acids. CDR3: CASKWTGAGQPQHF. The CDR3 bases are TGTGCCAGCAAATGGACAGGGGCTGGTCAGCCCCAGCATTTT.

In its sample, this clone was seen once. The genes are TRBV5-1 and TRBJ2-7, with TRBD1 identical over 9 bases. V gave up 3 bases and J gave up 2 bases; unmatched junction bases: 6. The CDR3 totals 15 residues. The germline gives CDR1 SGHRS, CDR2 YFSETQ. The CDR3 protein is CASSSGGQGTYEQYF. DNA for the CDR3: TGCGCCAGCAGCTCTGGGGGACAGGGTACCTACGAGCAGTACTTC. Looking up the rest from reference TRBV5-1 and TRBJ2-7 gives the full variable domain: KAGVTQTPRYLIKTRGQQVTLSCSPISGHRSVSWYQQTPGQGLQFLFEYFSETQRNKGNFPGRFSGRQFSNSRSEMNVSTLELGDSALYLCASSSGGQGTYEQYFGPGTRLTVT.

Here the CDR3 DNA reads TGTGCCAGCAGCCCCGGGACTCAACGGGAGCAGTTCTTC. Translating it yields CASSPGTQREQFF. V usage is TRBV7-9 and J usage is TRBJ2-1; possibly TRBD2 for D (6 bases). CDR1 and CDR2 (germline): SEHNR, FQNEAQ (reference sequence). The CDR3 covers 13 residues. Trimming left V 5 bases short and J 10 bases short, with 15 bases between. The full variable domain, rest sourced from reference TRBV7-9 and TRBJ2-1, is DTGVSQNPRHKITKRGQNVTFRCDPISEHNRLYWYRQTLGQGPEFLTYFQNEAQLEKSRLLSDRFSAERPKGSFSTLEIQRTEQGDSAMYLCASSPGTQREQFFGPGTRLTVL.

This clone was seen only once. The genes are TRBV5-1 and TRBJ2-7; TRBD1 might be the D (8 bases). CDR3 size: 15 residues. CDR1 SGHRS and CDR2 YFSETQ come from the germline V gene. Trimming took 4 bases from V and 5 from J, leaving 19 bases between them. CDR3 residues: CASSQQTGEGNEQYF. CDR3 sequence (DNA): TGCGCCAGCAGCCAACAGACAGGGGAGGGGAACGAGCAGTACTTC.

The gene calls are TRBV15 and TRBJ1-1; D possibly corresponds to TRBD1 (6 bases). The CDR3 loop spans 15 amino acids. Trimming took off 0 bases at V and 4 bases at J, with 12 bases between the two ends. Per germline, CDR1 LNHNV and CDR2 YYDKDF (reference sequence). The CDR3 reads CATSRDRGGGTEAFF. CDR3 coding DNA: TGTGCCACCAGCAGAGACAGGGGTGGGGGCACTGAAGCTTTCTTT. Full variable domain (missing parts from reference TRBV15 and TRBJ1-1): DAMVIQNPRYQVTQFGKPVTLSCSQTLNHNVMYWYQQKSSQAPKLLFHYYDKDFNNEADTPDNFQSRRPNTSFCFLDIRSPGLGDTAMYLCATSRDRGGGTEAFFGQGTRLTVV.

The chain uses TRBV11-2 and TRBJ2-4; a weak D match, TRBD2 (5 bases). V lost 0 bases and J 12 bases, leaving 15 bases between the germline ends. Germline loops: CDR1 SGHAT, CDR2 FQNNGV. The CDR3 loop spans 14 amino acids. CDR3 nucleotide sequence: TGTGCCAGCAGCTTAGAAAGAGGGATTGGCAGTCAGTACTTC. Translation gives CASSLERGIGSQYF. The whole variable domain, remainder taken from reference TRBV11-2 and TRBJ2-4, is EAGVAQSPRYKIIEKRQSVAFWCNPISGHATLYWYQQILGQGPKLLIQFQNNGVVDDSQLPKDRFSAERLKGVDSTLKIQPAKLEDSAVYLCASSLERGIGSQYFGAGTRLSVL.

The rearrangement uses TRBV9 and TRBJ2-5, with 7 bases matching TRBD2. The J call may be wrong; the DNA end is better matched by TRBJ2-7. Germline values: CDR1 SGDLS, CDR2 YYNGEE. The CDR3 consists of 14 residues. The CDR3 here is CASSLSGNSYEQYF. In DNA, the CDR3 is TGTGCCAGCAGCCTAAGCGGGAATTCCTACGAGCAGTACTTC.

The chain joins TRBV18 to TRBJ2-7; 9 nucleotides agree with TRBD2. CDR3 length equals 17 residues. The germline CDR1 and CDR2 sequences are KGHSH and LQKENI. The V segment lost 2 bases and the J segment 6 bases; nucleotides outside the gene matches: 14. In DNA form, the CDR3 reads TGTGCCAGCTCACCAACGGCTAGCGGGATTAGCGTCTCCGAGCAGTACTTC. This translates into CASSPTASGISVSEQYF.

The chain is built from TRBV7-9 and TRBJ1-4; D gene ambiguous. Between the trimmed V and J ends, which lost 2 bases and 8 bases, there was a span of 15 bases. The germline V gene encodes CDR1 SEHNR and CDR2 FQNEAQ (reference sequence). The CDR3 spans 15 residues. CDR3 in amino acids: CASSLPFPAQEKLFF. In DNA, the CDR3 is TGTGCCAGCAGCTTACCGTTCCCCGCCCAGGAAAAACTGTTTTTT.

This chain connects TRBV19 to TRBJ1-5; 10 positions match TRBD1. The length of the CDR3 is 17 residues. Germline CDR1 and CDR2: LNHDA and SQIVND (reference sequence). V gave up 3 bases and J gave up 5 bases; unmatched junction bases: 10. The CDR3 DNA reads as TGTGCCAGTAGTATCGGAACACGGGACAGGGGAGATCAGCCCCAGCATTTT. Protein: CASSIGTRDRGDQPQHF.

The chain employs TRBV6-6 and TRBJ1-5; tentatively, D is TRBD1 (6 bases). Germline values: CDR1 MNHNY, CDR2 SVGAGI (reference sequence). CDR3 length equals 15 residues. V lost 7 bases and J 0 bases, leaving 13 bases between the germline ends. This CDR3 reads CASNFGTPSNQPQHF. CDR3 bases: TGTGCCAGCAATTTCGGGACACCTAGCAATCAGCCCCAGCATTTT.